This TCR beta chain was captured in a study of human T cells and chemical hapten exposure. About the study: TCR yields differed between samples (mainly from small differences in pooled library volume).

Whole blood that had not been fractionated was the source of extracted total RNA. The germline gives CDR1 LGHNT, CDR2 FRNRAP. The CDR3 runs 15 residues. Trimming pared 5 bases from V and 7 bases from J, leaving 17 bases between. This clonotype was found many times. The antigen is unknown. The study used a library that attached unique molecular identifiers to individual cDNA molecules. Study processing details: There were a median of around 96,000 TCRs per sample, with a range from roughly 23,224 to 750,000. Using its own MiXCR run on the 5' RACE reads, TCRdb lists one record per CDR3 protein. TCRdb, not the original authors, processed these V and J calls. This table holds around 80,000 distinct CDR3 sequences, about 15% found once. The study's findings and limits: DPC sensitization produced no change in TCRs with frequency above 1 in 1000.

The V gene is TRBV12-5, the J gene TRBJ2-2; D possibly uses TRBD1 or TRBD2 (5 bases each). The sequence derives from a female donor in good health. The CDR3 sequence: CASGQNMGRRGELFF. CDR3 coding DNA: TGTGCTAGTGGTCAAAACATGGGACGGCGCGGGGAGCTGTTTTTT.